This T cell receptor beta chain stems from a study of T-cell memory formation after mild COVID-19. Study details: The study found TCR clusters largely donor specific. The study, taken as a whole, reports: Mostly located in CM and EM were contracting CD4+ clones, with contracting CD8+ clones located in EMRA. Cross-reactive memory appears to have joined, as suggested by some responding clones showing up in pre-infection memory. Contracting clones from day 15 to 85 had balanced CD4/CD8; later expanders favoured CD4+.

On this clonotype: The antigen is unknown. A read error may explain this, as a much larger clone is one base away.

TCRdb called the 5' RACE reads again in MiXCR, with one record for every CDR3 protein. The sample has 180,000 or so distinct CDR3 sequences, 11% seen once. Trimming stripped 3 bases from V and 3 bases from J, with 5 bases between. Germline CDR1 MDHEN, CDR2 SYDVKM. The CDR3 consists of 13 residues. This chain joins TRBV28 and TRBJ2-2; D uncertain. The specimen was PBMCs or a T cell subset sorted from them (not recorded which). This receptor was identified in a young man who had mild COVID-19 (a few samples of this study predate the infection). Cell type and time point are not known. CDR3 loop: CASSFPHTGELFF. The DNA of the CDR3 is TGTGCCAGCAGTTTCCCGCACACCGGGGAGCTGTTTTTT.